Presented here are 8 T cell receptor beta chains from one specimen sequenced in a study of blood T cell repertoires in COVID-19. TCRdb's table, derived via immunoSEQ multiplex PCR, lists solely in-frame clones and lacks some. The data show 200,000 to 300,000 clones, with 84% seen just once and 4.2% held by the top ten. Sequenced: peripheral blood. The receptors derive from a man between 60 and 75 years old with acute or convalescent COVID-19.

The chain uses TRBV19 and TRBJ2-7; a possible D gene is TRBD2 (6 bases). This CDR3 region has 14 residues. Germline lookup yields CDR1 LNHDA and CDR2 SQIVND (reference sequence). Trimming stripped 5 bases from V and 4 bases from J, with 15 bases between. CDR3 sequence reads: CASSPSGVRYEQYF. CDR3 nucleotide sequence: TGTGCCAGTAGTCCGTCGGGGGTGCGGTACGAGCAGTACTTC.

The rearrangement joins TRBV19 to TRBJ2-7, with 10 bases fitting TRBD1. This CDR3 comprises 15 residues. Germline V CDR1 and CDR2: LNHDA, SQIVND (reference sequence). With V trimmed by 7 bases and J by 4 bases, 10 bases remained unmatched. In nucleotides, the CDR3 is TGTGCCAGTACCTCGGACAGGGGGATCTTATACGAGCAGTACTTC. Translating it yields CASTSDRGILYEQYF.

This chain links TRBV5-4 with TRBJ2-3, with TRBD2 identical over 8 bases. There are 15 residues in the CDR3. V was clipped by 1 base and J by 4 bases; unmatched bases: 5. Germline-derived CDR1 and CDR2 are SGHNT and YYREEE (reference sequence). DNA of the CDR3: TGTGCCAGCAGCTTGTCTCGGGAGGGGCCAGATACGCAGTATTTT. Translated: CASSLSREGPDTQYF.

The chain is built from TRBV7-8 and TRBJ1-4; 12 bases map to TRBD1. Per germline, CDR1 SGHVS and CDR2 FQNEAQ. This CDR3 has 16 residues. The J segment lost 9 bases and the V segment lost 6 bases, leaving 11 bases of the junction unmatched. CDR3 nucleotides: TGTGCCAGCAGTTCGACCTCGGGACAGGGGGCAAAAAAACTGTTTTTT. Amino acid sequence: CASSSTSGQGAKKLFF. Looking up the rest from reference TRBV7-8 and TRBJ1-4 gives the full variable domain: GAGVSQSPRYKVAKRGQDVALRCDPISGHVSLFWYQQALGQGPEFLTYFQNEAQLDKSGLPSDRFFAERPEGSVSTLKIQRTQQEDSAVYLCASSSTSGQGAKKLFFGSGTQLSVL.

This chain uses TRBV11-1 with TRBJ1-1, with D perhaps matching TRBD1 (6 bases). With 5 bases removed from V and 4 bases from J, the gap between germline ends came to 20 bases. Germline CDR1 SGHAT, CDR2 FQDESV (reference sequence). This CDR3 spans 16 amino acids. The CDR3 bases are TGTGCCAGCAGCCTCGGACAGAGTCTCCGGGGCACTGAAGCTTTCTTT. Translated: CASSLGQSLRGTEAFF. Full variable domain (remainder filled in from reference TRBV11-1 and TRBJ1-1): EAEVAQSPRYKITEKSQAVAFWCDPISGHATLYWYRQILGQGPELLVQFQDESVVDDSQLPKDRFSAERLKGVDSTLKIQPAELGDSAMYLCASSLGQSLRGTEAFFGQGTRLTVV.

The gene calls are TRBV7-3 and TRBJ2-6, with D maybe TRBD1 (5 bases). This CDR3 contains 16 residues. Looked up from germline, CDR1 is SGHTA and CDR2 is FQGTGA. The ends were cut back, 4 bases at V and 4 bases at J, with 14 bases in the middle. The CDR3 DNA sequence: TGTGCCAGCAGCTCAGGACACGCGACGGGGGCCAACGTCCTGACTTTC. It specifies CASSSGHATGANVLTF.

The chain uses TRBV5-1 and TRBJ2-5, with 8 bases that match TRBD1. After removal of 4 bases from V and 2 bases from J, the junction contained 7 bases not matched to a gene. There are 15 residues in the CDR3. Per germline, CDR1 SGHRS and CDR2 YFSETQ. The CDR3 loop is CASSPDRVAQETQYF. The CDR3 nucleotides are TGCGCCAGCAGCCCGGACAGGGTAGCGCAAGAGACCCAGTACTTC.

The J gene is TRBJ1-1, the V gene TRBV28, with D possibly matching TRBD1 (6 bases). Looked up from germline, CDR1 is MDHEN and CDR2 is SYDVKM. The CDR3 extends over 16 amino acids. V was cut by 7 bases and J by 7 bases, with 25 bases left in between. CDR3 in amino acids: CASNPSGAGSLGEAFF. Written as DNA, the CDR3 is TGTGCCAGCAACCCTTCAGGGGCAGGCTCCCTAGGTGAAGCTTTCTTT. The full variable domain, with the rest looked up from reference TRBV28 and TRBJ1-1, is DVKVTQSSRYLVKRTGEKVFLECVQDMDHENMFWYRQDPGLGLRLIYFSYDVKMKEKGDIPEGYSVSREKKERFSLILESASTNQTSMYLCASNPSGAGSLGEAFFGQGTRLTVV.